This TCR beta chain is drawn from a study of beta chain features in type 1 diabetes. Per donor, one heparinised blood draw averaged about 110 mL. Reverse transcription of all isolated RNA meant that expressed TCRB transcripts were sequenced. The assay was immunoSEQ multiplex PCR, and TCRdb's table has in-frame clones only and misses some. The sample consists of 360,000 or so clones, around 20% of them appearing once. To note about this clone: Relative to the germline gene, one junction end is altered; a read error may explain this.

The receptor was derived from a woman aged 18-29 years in good health. Sequenced sample: naive CD4+ T cells from blood.

CDR3: CASGGRVASNF. The CDR3 coding sequence is TGTGCCAGCGGCGGGAGAGTGGCCAGTAACTTC. V and J are TRBV2 and TRBJ2-7; 7 bases match TRBD2. Germline V gives CDR1 SNHLY, CDR2 FYNNEI. The CDR3 has 11 residues.